This TCR beta chain was found in a study of shared clonotypes between healthy human individuals. Looking at the study overall: Those who served as donors were a couple of women and three men between the ages of 18 and 49.

The donors, all of them Caucasian adults, lived in Nashville, Tennessee. The study ran the assay at deep level. Unsorted PBMC samples were amplified in replicate PCRs containing 250 to 350 ng DNA, 25,000 to 35,000 T cell genomes. TCRdb's table, derived via immunoSEQ multiplex PCR, lists solely in-frame clones and lacks some. The top ten hold 13% of the sample, which has about 480,000 clones, 60% to 85% seen once. V lost 4 bases, J lost 3 bases, and 11 bases lay in between. The CDR3 consists of 13 residues. CDR1 is SGHRS and CDR2 is YFSETQ in the germline V gene. This receptor was taken from a woman between 40 and 55 years old in good health. Some clones in this sample may be carry-over from other donors' samples. V usage is TRBV5-1 and J usage is TRBJ2-7; D gene unclear. Sequenced: PBMCs. DNA for the CDR3: TGCGCCAGCAGCAGCATCCTAGACTACGAGCAGTACTTC. As protein: CASSSILDYEQYF. Drawing the rest from reference TRBV5-1 and TRBJ2-7, the complete variable domain is KAGVTQTPRYLIKTRGQQVTLSCSPISGHRSVSWYQQTPGQGLQFLFEYFSETQRNKGNFPGRFSGRQFSNSRSEMNVSTLELGDSALYLCASSSILDYEQYFGPGTRLTVT.